The source of this TCR beta chain is a study of blood T cell repertoires in COVID-19 (TCRdb year 2020). With regard to the full study: Collaborator samples came from the United States, Italy and Spain and covered acute and convalescent phases of COVID-19. The prospective study material was composed of cDNA or gDNA derived from T cells, B-cell-depleted T cells, or PBMCs. Deeply sampled blood TCRbeta repertoires from subjects exposed to, actively infected with, or recovered from COVID-19 were included in the dataset. The repertoires were made available in a free public database intended to serve as a resource for research on the immune response to SARS-CoV-2. The samples were drawn from the first 160 participants of the ongoing ImmuneRACE study and from 1,254 subjects provided by 6 global collaborators. Nearly every sample came with metadata listing a de-identified subject ID, COVID-19 status, age in years and sex. Where available, HLA class I and class II types were obtained from metadata supplied by the sample provider rather than from assay-based typing. Study-wide findings and limitations: The quantity of clinical and demographic metadata differed by source and by participant and was supplied without curation.

The collaborating institutions used their own protocols to collect whole blood in K2EDTA tubes. Collaborator samples were shipped for TCRbeta analysis as frozen whole blood, isolated PBMCs, or DNA extracted from either sample type. Regarding this clone: Its specific antigen is unknown. Per-nucleotide qualities are absent, and no much larger clonotype sits a single base away.

TCRbeta CDR3 regions were amplified from genomic DNA by means of the immunoSEQ Assay, a bias-controlled multiplex PCR. The paper's processing steps were these. The number of nucleated cells in each sample was estimated by amplification of reference gene primers within the assay. To quantify the absolute abundance of each unique TCRbeta CDR3 rearrangement, sequence reads were collapsed and filtered. Productive Simpson clonality was computed per sample as the square root of Simpson's diversity index over productive rearrangements. The source is immuneACCESS, and TCRdb retained only in-frame sequences with V and J called. Part of the clones is not carried over; for the studies checked, unresolved V genes explain less than half of this, and the remainder is unexplained. V, J and clone size are taken as reported in that table, and D and trimming were inferred from the DNA itself. A total of around 200,000 clones appear in this sample, roughly 90% of them only once. About 7% of the sample comes from the top ten.

From the germline V gene, CDR1 is SGHRS and CDR2 is YFSETQ. V loses 1 base of germline sequence and J loses 0 bases, and the interval between the two ends is 8 bases. Including cysteine and phenylalanine, the CDR3 has 14 amino acids. CDR3 DNA only is kept here, 42 bases in frame from base 1. The sequencing sample was made of peripheral blood. The chain is assembled from TRBV5-1 and TRBJ2-7, with no confidently assigned D gene. The source is a man aged 35 to 55 with acute or convalescent COVID-19. The CDR3: CASSLLQNSYEQYF. In nucleotides, the sequence is TGCGCCAGCAGCTTGTTACAGAACTCCTACGAGCAGTACTTC.